Listed below are T cell receptor beta chains from one sample, sequenced in a study of radiotherapy plus CTLA-4 blockade in lung cancer. Clones were sequenced by immunoSEQ multiplex PCR, and TCRdb holds only the in-frame ones, with some missing. The repertoire holds about 95,000 clones, with around four fifths as singletons. The starting material was peripheral blood, obtained from a patient treated with radiotherapy plus ipilimumab. The receptors shown here come from a human donor with non-small cell lung cancer who had a partial response to radiotherapy plus ipilimumab. Both conserved end residues are trimmed from each CDR3.

TRBJ2-7 | TRBV10-2 | ASSESGGVAGVYEQY
TRBJ2-7 | TRBV2 | ASSEARSYEQY
TRBJ2-7 | TRBV6-6 | ASTPAGAPYEQY
TRBJ2-7 | TRBV2 | ASSIGQAHSYEQY
TRBJ2-7 | TRBV10-3 | AISGRQAYEQY
TRBJ1-3 | TRBV4-1 | ASSQERGAGNTIY
TRBJ1-1 | TRBV11-3 | ASSFGDSSEAF
TRBJ2-5 | TRBV7-8 | ASSHTGPGEETQY
TRBJ1-5 | TRBV19 | ASSIPVRQPQH
TRBJ2-7 | TRBV7-2 | ASTENSGQGSYEQY
TRBJ2-7 | TRBV7-9 | ASSLEIGGSEQY
TRBJ2-7 | TRBV7-9 | ASSLTGGSLLEQY
TRBJ2-3 | TRBV7-3 | ASSLMGTSADTQY
TRBJ2-7 | TRBV27 | ASSFQGTSGSYEQY
TRBJ2-3 | TRBV10-3 | AISSRGNTDTQY
TRBJ2-1 | TRBV6-6 | ASISGHLEQF
TRBJ1-5 | TRBV28 | ASTPPLVGHQPQH
TRBJ2-7 | TRBV28 | ASSPLAGALEQY
TRBJ2-5 | TRBV18 | ASSPTRVVETQY
TRBJ2-7 | TRBV10-2 | ASSTSGSVYEQY
TRBJ2-1 | TRBV19 | ASSIPTRGRAYEQF
TRBJ1-1 | TRBV6-5 | ASRDRGNTEAF
TRBJ2-2 | TRBV6-5 | ASISGGGRTGELF
TRBJ1-2 | TRBV5-8 | ASSLVRGGYGYT
TRBJ2-3 | TRBV28 | ASSSGRTSTDTQY
TRBJ2-3 | TRBV6-5 | ASSLTLAYADTQY
TRBJ2-1 | TRBV29-1 | SVEARLLLDAQF
TRBJ2-1 | TRBV5-1 | ASSFGSGSSYNEQF
TRBJ2-1 | TRBV7-7 | ASSLDGSPHNEQF
TRBJ2-2 | TRBV19 | ASSIDPGLAGATGELF
TRBJ1-5 | TRBV28 | ASSKRTLWPQH
TRBJ2-1 | TRBV9 | ASSVVGGNNEQF